A single TCR beta chain is shown here with its context. This sample is drawn from a study of somatic mutations in cytotoxic T cells in rheumatoid arthritis. Study information: Certain T-cell populations stained with V beta antibodies were FACS-sorted to nearly 100% purity, and V beta1+ cells were TCRB-sequenced.

The CDR3 consists of 14 residues. Germline assignment: CDR1 MNHEY and CDR2 SMNVEV (reference sequence). Trimming cost V 5 bases and J 1 base; bases outside gene matches: 5. The table came from immunoSEQ multiplex PCR; TCRdb's copy has only in-frame clones and leaves some out. The sample carries 15,000 or so clones, approximately 80% recorded once. V gene TRBV27 combines with J gene TRBJ2-7; 7 nucleotides align to TRBD1. The clonotype was recovered from an adult with rheumatoid arthritis. What was sequenced was CD8+ T cells sorted from blood. CDR3 coding DNA: TGTGCCAGCAGTCCTCGACAGGGTTCCTACGAGCAGTACGTC. The encoded protein is CASSPRQGSYEQYV.